Following are 30 T cell receptor beta chains from one sample sequenced in a study of metastatic and nonmetastatic thyroid tumors. Before thyroid surgery, none of the patients had received any treatment. TCRdb re-called clones via MiXCR from the PCR reads. The table has roughly 9,200 clones, roughly 15% seen once; the top ten hold around 5.4%. The sequencing sample was made of blood. These receptors were collected from a female donor with papillary thyroid cancer or a benign thyroid nodule (not recorded which). Some clones in this sample may be carry-over from other donors' samples.

The genes are TRBV20-1 and TRBJ2-5, with D perhaps matching TRBD1 (5 bases). The germline V gene encodes CDR1 DFQATT and CDR2 SNEGSKA (reference sequence). The CDR3 is 12 amino acids. V dropped 3 bases and J dropped 2 bases, with 7 bases sitting between them. In DNA, the CDR3 is TGCAGTGCTAGCCCAGGGCAAGAGACCCAGTACTTC. Its translation: CSASPGQETQYF.

This clone was counted ten times or more. The rearrangement links TRBV14 to TRBJ2-3; D not certain. This CDR3 region has 11 residues. The V gene's germline CDR1 is SGHDN and CDR2 FVKESK. The ends were cut back, 3 bases at V and 3 bases at J, with 1 base in the middle. The CDR3 protein is CASSHTDTQYF. The CDR3 region has the DNA TGTGCCAGCAGCCATACAGATACGCAGTATTTT.

This clone is medium-sized within its sample. Here the CDR3 reads CASSQDWPANTGELFF. For the CDR3, the DNA is TGTGCCAGCAGCCAAGATTGGCCAGCTAACACCGGGGAGCTGTTTTTT. V usage is TRBV4-2 and J usage is TRBJ2-2; D is unresolved. The V gene lost 0 bases and the J gene lost 2 bases, with 10 bases spanning the gap. The CDR3 consists of 16 residues. Germline V gene sequence: CDR1 LGHNA, CDR2 YNFKEQ.

This clone is medium-sized (0.01 to 0.1%) by share. This chain links TRBV6-4 with TRBJ2-2; no definite D call. CDR3 size: 15 residues. CDR1 and CDR2 from the germline V gene are MRHNA and SNTAGT. The V end was cut by 0 bases, the J end by 5 bases, with 10 bases between. CDR3 in DNA: TGTGCCAGCAGTGACTCAAAAGAAAGTACCGGGGAGCTGTTTTTT. Its protein product is CASSDSKESTGELFF.

This clone was detected ten times or more. The chain combines TRBV19 with TRBJ1-1; D possibly corresponds to TRBD1 (6 bases). Germline values: CDR1 LNHDA, CDR2 SQIVND (reference sequence). This CDR3 comprises 15 residues. V was trimmed by 5 bases and J by 1 base, leaving 14 bases between them. In DNA, the CDR3 is TGTGCCAGTAGTCGCACGTGGGGGCGGAACACTGAAGCTTTCTTT. Protein sequence: CASSRTWGRNTEAFF.

This clone was found many times. The V call is TRBV12-3 or TRBV12-4, the J call TRBJ2-2; TRBD2 is a possible D gene (5 bases). The CDR3 extends over 17 amino acids. Trimming shortened V by 2 bases and J by 7 bases, and 20 bases separated the two germline ends. Here the CDR3 DNA reads TGTGCCAGCAGTTTATATGGTGGAGACTTGGAGGACGGGGAGCTGTTTTTT. It codes for CASSLYGGDLEDGELFF.

A word on this clone: The junction shows a germline mismatch at one end, possibly a read error. V gene TRBV19 combines with J gene TRBJ1-2; D is uncertain. The CDR3 length is 14 residues. Germline values: CDR1 LNHDA, CDR2 SQIVND (reference sequence). The DNA of the CDR3 is TGCTCCAGTAGTAATGCAGCGTTTAACTATGGCTACACCTTC. It is translated as CSSSNAAFNYGYTF.

This clone was counted ten times or more. The sample carries other DNA sequences with the same CDR3. The chain has TRBV9 and TRBJ2-5; D possibly corresponds to TRBD2 (7 bases). The CDR3 runs 13 residues. V dropped 4 bases and J dropped 5 bases, with 12 bases sitting between them. Germline CDR1 is SGDLS and CDR2 is YYNGEE. CDR3 in amino acids: CASSLGGLETQYF. Written as DNA, the CDR3 is TGTGCCAGCAGCCTCGGGGGGCTGGAGACCCAGTACTTC.

The table lists this clone with a few counts. V gene TRBV6-1 combines with J gene TRBJ2-2; a weak D match, TRBD1 (5 bases). Trimming pared 3 bases from V and 2 bases from J, leaving 10 bases between. CDR1 is MNHNS, CDR2 SASEGT, per germline. This CDR3 comprises 15 residues. The CDR3 spells CASSDRTHNTGELFF. DNA for the CDR3: TGTGCCAGCAGTGACCGGACACATAACACCGGGGAGCTGTTTTTT.

By frequency in the sample, this clone is medium-sized (0.01 to 0.1%). V usage is TRBV5-8 and J usage is TRBJ1-3, with 8 bases aligning to TRBD1. This CDR3 is built from 15 residues. Per the germline V gene, CDR1 is SGHTS and CDR2 is YDEGEE. V was clipped by 2 bases and J by 4 bases; unmatched bases: 5. This CDR3 is CASSFEDRVGNTIYF. CDR3 nucleotide sequence: TGTGCCAGCAGCTTTGAGGACAGGGTAGGAAACACCATATATTTT.

There are many counts of this clone. The rearrangement uses TRBV20-1 and TRBJ2-5; the match to TRBD1 covers 9 bases. The V gene's germline CDR1 is DFQATT and CDR2 SNEGSKA (reference sequence). V gave up 3 bases and J gave up 5 bases; unmatched junction bases: 7. The CDR3 has 14 amino acids. The CDR3 DNA reads TGCAGTGCTAGTCAAGGGACAGGGTATGAGACCCAGTACTTC. This gives the protein CSASQGTGYETQYF.

A note on this clone: One end of the junction fails to match germline, which may point to a read error. The chain is built from TRBV7-2 and TRBJ1-2; 8 positions agree with TRBD1. There are 13 residues in the CDR3. Germline CDR1 SGHTA, CDR2 FQGNSA. The CDR3 loop reads CAISSDRGYGYAF. Here the CDR3 DNA reads TGTGCCATCAGCTCCGACAGGGGCTATGGCTACGCCTTC.

By share of the sample, this clone is medium-sized (0.01 to 0.1%). The chain links TRBV6-1 to TRBJ2-2; 8 nucleotides agree with TRBD1. Germline CDR1 and CDR2: MNHNS and SASEGT. V lost 5 bases and J lost 7; bases outside the gene matches: 9. The CDR3 runs to 15 residues. The CDR3 here is CASSPQGALVGELFF. The CDR3 nucleotides are TGTGCCAGCAGTCCCCAGGGGGCTTTGGTCGGGGAGCTGTTTTTT.

This clone was picked up a small number of times. V and J are TRBV27 and TRBJ2-1, with 11 positions matching TRBD1. Germline CDR1 reads MNHEY; CDR2 reads SMNVEV (reference sequence). V lost 6 bases, J lost 11 bases, and 15 bases stayed unmatched. The CDR3 runs to 16 residues. DNA for the CDR3: TGTGCCAGCAGAAGCCCGGGACAGGGGGGTTTTAATAAGCAGTTCTTC. It is translated as CASRSPGQGGFNKQFF.

By share, this clone ranks as medium-sized. The chain carries TRBV19 and TRBJ2-3; no clear D. Germline CDR1 is LNHDA and CDR2 is SQIVND (reference sequence). The CDR3 consists of 15 residues. Trimming left V 6 bases short and J 1 base short, with 14 bases between. The CDR3 DNA reads TGTGCCAGTAGGATGAGTAACACCGGCACAGATACGCAGTATTTT. Residues: CASRMSNTGTDTQYF.

This clone was counted ten times or more. The rearrangement uses TRBV2 and TRBJ1-1; possible D gene TRBD1, 5 bases. The CDR3 loop spans 15 amino acids. V shed 4 bases and J shed 4 bases, with 16 bases lying between them. Germline V lookup: CDR1 SNHLY, CDR2 FYNNEI. CDR3 sequence reads: CASSAITGMSTEAFF. The DNA for the CDR3 is TGTGCCAGCAGTGCAATAACAGGAATGAGCACTGAAGCTTTCTTT.

This clone counts as medium-sized. The V call is TRBV6-5, the J call TRBJ2-3, with D unresolved. This CDR3 spans 13 amino acids. Germline CDR1 and CDR2: MNHEY and SVGAGI. The V gene lost 0 bases and the J gene lost 3 bases, with 4 bases spanning the gap. The CDR3: CASSYSETDTQYF. The CDR3 DNA sequence: TGTGCCAGCAGTTACTCGGAGACAGATACGCAGTATTTT.

This clone was seen at least ten times. V usage is TRBV9 and J usage is TRBJ2-5; TRBD2 is a possible D gene (6 bases). V lost 0 bases, J lost 4 bases, and 16 bases lay in between. Germline CDR1 and CDR2: SGDLS and YYNGEE. This CDR3 has 16 residues. The DNA for the CDR3 is TGTGCCAGCAGCGTAGGCGGTAGCGGATCTATAGAGACCCAGTACTTC. This encodes CASSVGGSGSIETQYF.

By share of the sample, this clone is medium-sized. This sequence joins TRBV6-1 and TRBJ1-2, with TRBD1 matching 9 bases. The CDR3 length is 15 residues. V lost 5 bases and J lost 3; bases outside the gene matches: 7. Germline V gene lookup returns CDR1 MNHNS and CDR2 SASEGT. The CDR3 coding sequence is TGTGCCAGCAGTAACCAACAGGGGGCAGACTATGGCTACACCTTC. Translation: CASSNQQGADYGYTF.

The sample holds a few counts of this clone. The chain is built from TRBV28 and TRBJ1-2; 9 nucleotides align to TRBD1. V lost 7 bases and J lost 10; bases outside the gene matches: 10. CDR1 and CDR2 from the germline V gene are MDHEN and SYDVKM. The CDR3 runs to 13 residues. The CDR3 sequence: CASTKRDRDDYTF. In DNA, the CDR3 is TGTGCCAGCACCAAACGGGACAGGGACGACTACACCTTC.

This clone was seen repeatedly, ten times or more. This chain links TRBV4-2 with TRBJ2-5; the match to TRBD2 covers 7 bases. CDR3 size: 15 residues. V trimming: 6 bases; J trimming: 5 bases; junction bases outside the gene matches: 12. Germline CDR1 reads LGHNA; CDR2 reads YNFKEQ. CDR3 nucleotide sequence: TGTGCCAGCAGTTACCGGGGGGAGGGTTGGGAGACCCAGTACTTC. Encoded protein: CASSYRGEGWETQYF.

In this sample, this clone is large. V gene TRBV6-5 combines with J gene TRBJ1-1; weak D call: TRBD1 (5 bases). The length of the CDR3 is 13 residues. CDR1 is MNHEY, CDR2 SVGAGI, per germline. Trimming cost V 2 bases and J 3 bases, with 7 bases left between them. DNA of the CDR3: TGTGCCAGCAGTTACATGGGGGACACTGAAGCTTTCTTT. Amino acid sequence: CASSYMGDTEAFF.

By proportion, this clone is medium-sized. The rearrangement links TRBV7-2 to TRBJ2-3; D may be TRBD2 (5 bases). V dropped 5 bases and J dropped 2 bases, with 11 bases sitting between them. CDR1 is SGHTA, CDR2 FQGNSA, per germline. CDR3 length equals 14 residues. As DNA, the CDR3 is TGTGCCAGCAGCCAGCGGTTACTCACAGATACGCAGTATTTT. Its protein product is CASSQRLLTDTQYF.

By share of the sample, this clone is medium-sized (0.01 to 0.1%). The chain uses TRBV6-2 or TRBV6-3 and TRBJ2-3; D not resolved. Germline V lookup: CDR1 MNHEY, CDR2 SVGEGT. The CDR3 is made up of 15 amino acids. Trimming left V 4 bases short and J 3 bases short, with 14 bases between. The CDR3 loop is CASSWQTLGTDTQYF. Written as DNA, the CDR3 is TGTGCCAGCAGTTGGCAGACCTTAGGTACAGATACGCAGTATTTT.

This clone is labeled as medium-sized. This chain uses TRBV20-1 with TRBJ2-7; 10 nucleotides align to TRBD1. The CDR3 runs 14 residues. The ends lost 2 bases at V and 7 bases at J; junction bases unmatched: 8. Germline assignment: CDR1 DFQATT and CDR2 SNEGSKA (reference sequence). CDR3 nucleotides: TGCAGTGCTAGACTACCGGACAGGGGGTATGAGCAGTACTTC. It specifies CSARLPDRGYEQYF.

This chain joins TRBV6-1 and TRBJ2-7, with D possibly TRBD2 on 6 matching bases. The V end was cut by 3 bases, the J end by 2 bases, with 14 bases between. The CDR3 has 15 amino acids. The germline CDR1 and CDR2 sequences are MNHNS and SASEGT. This CDR3 is CASSEEVGGPYEQYF. The CDR3 DNA follows: TGTGCCAGCAGTGAGGAGGTGGGAGGCCCCTACGAGCAGTACTTC.

This clone was detected many times. The V call is TRBV18, the J call TRBJ1-1; possible D gene TRBD1, 5 bases. Trimming shortened V by 2 bases and J by 3 bases, and 16 bases separated the two germline ends. Germline V gene sequence: CDR1 KGHSH, CDR2 LQKENI. This CDR3 has 16 residues. CDR3 in amino acids: CASSPSRGSSDTEAFF. In nucleotides, the CDR3 is TGTGCCAGCTCACCAAGCCGGGGCTCGAGTGACACTGAAGCTTTCTTT.

The rearrangement joins TRBV28 to TRBJ2-3; 10 nucleotides match TRBD2. The junction had 11 bases not matched to a gene; V was cut back by 7 bases and J by 4 bases. The germline V gene has CDR1 MDHEN and CDR2 SYDVKM. The length of the CDR3 is 16 residues. The CDR3 is CASILEAGGPADTQYF. CDR3 nucleotide sequence: TGTGCCAGCATCCTCGAAGCGGGGGGGCCCGCAGATACGCAGTATTTT.

This clone showed up many times. Here the CDR3 DNA reads TGTGCCAGCCTATTCGGGGGGACACCTGCTAACTATGGCTACACCTTC. Translation: CASLFGGTPANYGYTF. The genes are TRBV5-5 and TRBJ1-2; weak D call: TRBD1 (6 bases). Between the trimmed V and J ends, which lost 7 bases and 0 bases, there was a span of 19 bases. CDR3 length: 16 amino acids. Germline V lookup: CDR1 SGHKS, CDR2 YYEKEE (reference sequence).

Relative to its sample, this clone is medium-sized. The chain has TRBV7-2 and TRBJ2-3; D is ambiguous. The CDR3 is 14 residues long. Deletions cut 1 base from V and 4 bases from J, with 9 bases between. The germline gives CDR1 SGHTA, CDR2 FQGNSA. CDR3 bases: TGTGCCAGCAGCTTAGGGGGATTCGCAGATACGCAGTATTTT. This encodes CASSLGGFADTQYF.